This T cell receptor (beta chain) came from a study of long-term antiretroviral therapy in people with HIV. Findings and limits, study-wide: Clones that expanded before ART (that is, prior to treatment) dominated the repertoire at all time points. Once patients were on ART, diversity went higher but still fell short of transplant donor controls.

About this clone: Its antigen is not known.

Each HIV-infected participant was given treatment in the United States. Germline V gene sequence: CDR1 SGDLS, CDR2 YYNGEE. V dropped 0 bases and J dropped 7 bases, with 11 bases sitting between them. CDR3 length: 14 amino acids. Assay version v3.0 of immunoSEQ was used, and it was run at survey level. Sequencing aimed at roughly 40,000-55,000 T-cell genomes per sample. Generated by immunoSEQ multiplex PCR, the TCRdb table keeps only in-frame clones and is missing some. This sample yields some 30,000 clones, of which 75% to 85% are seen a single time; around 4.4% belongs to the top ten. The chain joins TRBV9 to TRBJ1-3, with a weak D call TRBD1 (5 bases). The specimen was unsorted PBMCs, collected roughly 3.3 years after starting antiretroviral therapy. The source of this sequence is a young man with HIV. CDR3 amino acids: CASSVAGVGNTIYF. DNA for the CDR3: TGTGCCAGCAGCGTAGCGGGGGTAGGGAACACCATATATTTT. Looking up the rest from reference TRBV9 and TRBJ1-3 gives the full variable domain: DSGVTQTPKHLITATGQRVTLRCSPRSGDLSVYWYQQSLDQGLQFLIQYYNGEERAKGNILERFSAQQFPDLHSELNLSSLELGDSALYFCASSVAGVGNTIYFGEGSWLTVV.